This T cell receptor (beta chain) is from a study of T cells in Graves' hyperthyroidism and ophthalmopathy. Recently diagnosed hyperthyroidism of less than 2 months' duration affected patients aged 18 to 65. Exclusion followed for patients with uncontrolled infection, other autoimmune disease, pregnancy or lactation. The PBMCs studied were ones that came from approximately 9.9 ml fresh peripheral blood. Germline loops: CDR1 DFQATT, CDR2 SNEGSKA (reference sequence). The CDR3 consists of 16 residues. V lost 0 bases and J 4 bases, leaving 13 bases between the germline ends. Using RNA transcripts as the source, TCR beta CDR3 regions were amplified. TCR CDR3 underwent first-round RT-PCR with the HTBI primer set. Each CDR3 protein gets one entry after TCRdb re-called the multiplex PCR reads with MiXCR. The repertoire holds about 400,000 distinct CDR3 sequences, more than 13% seen once, with over 25% in the top ten.

This clonotype was seen once. Sequenced material: blood. The chain has TRBV20-1 and TRBJ1-6; D unclear. This clonotype originated in a woman aged 25-40 years with Graves' hyperthyroidism. DNA for the CDR3: TGCAGTGCTAGAGATCAGCCGGGGAATTATAATTCACCCCTCCACTTT. Its protein is CSARDQPGNYNSPLHF.